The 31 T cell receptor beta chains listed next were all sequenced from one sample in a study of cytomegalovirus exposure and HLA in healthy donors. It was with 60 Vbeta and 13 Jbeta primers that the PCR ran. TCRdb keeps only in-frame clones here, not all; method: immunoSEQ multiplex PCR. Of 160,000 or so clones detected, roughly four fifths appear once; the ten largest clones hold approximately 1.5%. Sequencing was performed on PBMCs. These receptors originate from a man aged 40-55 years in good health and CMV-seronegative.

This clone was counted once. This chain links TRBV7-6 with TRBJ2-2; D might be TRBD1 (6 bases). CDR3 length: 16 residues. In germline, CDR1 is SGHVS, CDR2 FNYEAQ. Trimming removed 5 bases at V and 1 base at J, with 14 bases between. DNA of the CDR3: TGTGCCAGCAGCCCCCTGGGGGCTCAGAACACCGGGGAGCTGTTTTTT. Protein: CASSPLGAQNTGELFF.

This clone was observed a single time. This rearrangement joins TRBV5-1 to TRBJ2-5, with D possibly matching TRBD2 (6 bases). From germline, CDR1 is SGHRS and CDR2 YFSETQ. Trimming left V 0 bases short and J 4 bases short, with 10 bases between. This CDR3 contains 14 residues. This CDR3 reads CASSLEGGRETQYF. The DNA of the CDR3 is TGCGCCAGCAGCTTGGAAGGAGGGCGAGAGACCCAGTACTTC.

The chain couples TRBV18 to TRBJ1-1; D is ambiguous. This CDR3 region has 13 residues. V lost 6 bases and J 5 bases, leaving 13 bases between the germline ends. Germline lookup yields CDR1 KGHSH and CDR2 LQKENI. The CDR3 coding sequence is TGTGCCAGCTCGAACGGTAGGGAGACTGAAGCTTTCTTT. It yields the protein CASSNGRETEAFF. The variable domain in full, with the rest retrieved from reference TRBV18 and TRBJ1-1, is NAGVMQNPRHLVRRRGQEARLRCSPMKGHSHVYWYRQLPEEGLKFMVYLQKENIIDESGMPKERFSAEFPKEGPSILRIQQVVRGDSAAYFCASSNGRETEAFFGQGTRLTVV.

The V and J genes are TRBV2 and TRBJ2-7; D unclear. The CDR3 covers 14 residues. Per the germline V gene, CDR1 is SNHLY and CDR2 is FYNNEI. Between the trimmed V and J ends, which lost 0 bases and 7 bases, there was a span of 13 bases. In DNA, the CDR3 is TGTGCCAGCAGTGAAGCGCTTGGAACTGGAGAGCAGTACGTC. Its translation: CASSEALGTGEQYV.

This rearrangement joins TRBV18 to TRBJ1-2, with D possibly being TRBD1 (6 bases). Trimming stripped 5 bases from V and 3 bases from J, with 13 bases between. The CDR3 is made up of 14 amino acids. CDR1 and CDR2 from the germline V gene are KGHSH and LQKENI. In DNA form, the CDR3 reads TGTGCCAGCTCAGGGGACAAGGGTGACTATGGCTACACCTTC. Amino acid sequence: CASSGDKGDYGYTF.

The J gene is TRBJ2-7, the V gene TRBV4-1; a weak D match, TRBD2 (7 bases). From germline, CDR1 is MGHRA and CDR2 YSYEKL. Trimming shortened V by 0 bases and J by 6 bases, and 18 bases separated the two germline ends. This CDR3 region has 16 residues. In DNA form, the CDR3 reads TGCGCCAGCAGCCAAGAAAGGGGGACTACCACTGGCGAGCAGTACTTC. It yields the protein CASSQERGTTTGEQYF.

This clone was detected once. This CDR3 is CASSFDRVNTEAFF. Here the CDR3 DNA reads TGTGCCAGCAGCTTTGACAGAGTGAACACTGAAGCTTTCTTT. The J gene is TRBJ1-1, the V gene TRBV11-2; D might be TRBD1 (5 bases). Trimming cost V 3 bases and J 0 bases, with 8 bases left between them. Germline CDR1 SGHAT, CDR2 FQNNGV. The CDR3 is made up of 14 amino acids.

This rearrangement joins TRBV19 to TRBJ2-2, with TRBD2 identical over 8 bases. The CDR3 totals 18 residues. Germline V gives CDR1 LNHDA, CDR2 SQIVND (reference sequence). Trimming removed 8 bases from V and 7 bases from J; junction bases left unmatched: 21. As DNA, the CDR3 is TGTGCCAGTCTCCCTCAGCGGGAGAGTCTGTATTATGGCGGGGAGCTGTTTTTT. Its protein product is CASLPQRESLYYGGELFF.

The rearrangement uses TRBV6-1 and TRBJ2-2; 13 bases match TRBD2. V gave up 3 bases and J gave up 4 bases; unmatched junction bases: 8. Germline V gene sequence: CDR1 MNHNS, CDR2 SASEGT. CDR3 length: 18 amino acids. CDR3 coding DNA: TGTGCCAGCAGTGACCGGACTAGCGGGAGAGGGGCCACCGGGGAGCTGTTTTTT. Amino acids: CASSDRTSGRGATGELFF.

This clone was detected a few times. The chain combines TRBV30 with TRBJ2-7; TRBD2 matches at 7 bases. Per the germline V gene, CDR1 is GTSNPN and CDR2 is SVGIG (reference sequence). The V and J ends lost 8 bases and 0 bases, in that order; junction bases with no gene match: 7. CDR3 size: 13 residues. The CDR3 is CARRGTNSYEQYF. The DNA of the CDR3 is TGTGCCCGGCGTGGGACTAACTCCTACGAGCAGTACTTC. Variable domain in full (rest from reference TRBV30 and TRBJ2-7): SQTIHQWPATLVQPVGSPLSLECTVEGTSNPNLYWYRQAAGRGLQLLFYSVGIGQISSEVPQNLSASRPQDRQFILSSKKLLLSDSGFYLCARRGTNSYEQYFGPGTRLTVT.

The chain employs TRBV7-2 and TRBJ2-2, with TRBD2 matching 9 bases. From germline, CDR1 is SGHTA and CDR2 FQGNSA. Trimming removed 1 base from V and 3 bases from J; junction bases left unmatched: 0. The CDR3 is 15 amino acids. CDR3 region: CASSLVAGDTGELFF. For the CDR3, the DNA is TGTGCCAGCAGCTTAGTAGCGGGAGACACCGGGGAGCTGTTTTTT.

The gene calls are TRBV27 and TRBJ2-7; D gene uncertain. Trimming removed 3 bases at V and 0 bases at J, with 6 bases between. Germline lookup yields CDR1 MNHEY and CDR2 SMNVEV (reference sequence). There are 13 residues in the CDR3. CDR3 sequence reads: CASSFSNSYEQYF. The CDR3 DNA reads TGTGCCAGCAGTTTTTCTAACTCCTACGAGCAGTACTTC.

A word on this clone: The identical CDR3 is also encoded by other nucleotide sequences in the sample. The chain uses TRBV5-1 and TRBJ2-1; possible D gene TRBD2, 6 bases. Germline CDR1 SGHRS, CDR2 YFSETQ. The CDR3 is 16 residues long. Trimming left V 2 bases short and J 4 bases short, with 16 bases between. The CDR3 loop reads CASSFEGRDLYNEQFF. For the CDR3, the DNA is TGCGCCAGCAGCTTCGAAGGGCGGGACCTTTACAATGAGCAGTTCTTC. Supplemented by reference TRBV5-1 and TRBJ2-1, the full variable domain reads KAGVTQTPRYLIKTRGQQVTLSCSPISGHRSVSWYQQTPGQGLQFLFEYFSETQRNKGNFPGRFSGRQFSNSRSEMNVSTLELGDSALYLCASSFEGRDLYNEQFFGPGTRLTVL.

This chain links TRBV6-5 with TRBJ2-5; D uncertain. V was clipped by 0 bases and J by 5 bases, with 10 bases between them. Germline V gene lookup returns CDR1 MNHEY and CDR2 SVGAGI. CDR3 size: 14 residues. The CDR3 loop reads CASSYSKVRETQYF. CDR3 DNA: TGTGCCAGCAGTTACTCGAAAGTCCGGGAGACCCAGTACTTC.

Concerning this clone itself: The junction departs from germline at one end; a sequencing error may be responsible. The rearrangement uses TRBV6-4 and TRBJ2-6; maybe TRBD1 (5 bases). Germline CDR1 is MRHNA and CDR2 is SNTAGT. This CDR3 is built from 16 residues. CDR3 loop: CASSYSRTSGANGLTF. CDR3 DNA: TGTGCCAGCAGTTATAGTCGGACCTCTGGGGCCAACGGCCTGACTTTC.

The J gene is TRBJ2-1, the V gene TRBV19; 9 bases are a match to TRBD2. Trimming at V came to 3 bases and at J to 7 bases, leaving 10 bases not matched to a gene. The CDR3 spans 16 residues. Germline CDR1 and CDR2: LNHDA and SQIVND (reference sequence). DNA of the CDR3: TGTGCCAGTAGTATGCGAGGGCGGGAGGGCCGTAATGAGCAGTTCTTC. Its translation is CASSMRGREGRNEQFF.

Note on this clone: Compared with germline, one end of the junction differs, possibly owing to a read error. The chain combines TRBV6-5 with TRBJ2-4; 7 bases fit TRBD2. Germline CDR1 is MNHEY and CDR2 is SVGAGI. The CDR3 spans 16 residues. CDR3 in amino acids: CASSYSKGRAKNSQYF. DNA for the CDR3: TGTGCCAGCAGTTACTCGAAGGGGAGGGCCAAAAACAGTCAGTACTTC.

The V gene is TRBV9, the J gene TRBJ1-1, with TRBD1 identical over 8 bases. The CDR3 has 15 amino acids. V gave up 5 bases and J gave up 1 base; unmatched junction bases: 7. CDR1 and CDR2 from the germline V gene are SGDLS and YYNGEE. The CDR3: CASRGGDRPNTEAFF. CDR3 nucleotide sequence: TGTGCCAGCAGGGGGGGGGACAGGCCGAACACTGAAGCTTTCTTT.

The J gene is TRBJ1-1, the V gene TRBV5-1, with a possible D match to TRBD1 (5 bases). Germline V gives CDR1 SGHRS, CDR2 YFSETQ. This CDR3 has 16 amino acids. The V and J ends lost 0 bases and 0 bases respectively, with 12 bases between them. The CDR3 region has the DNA TGCGCCAGCAGCTTGGCCAGGGTAGGGTTGAACACTGAAGCTTTCTTT. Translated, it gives CASSLARVGLNTEAFF.

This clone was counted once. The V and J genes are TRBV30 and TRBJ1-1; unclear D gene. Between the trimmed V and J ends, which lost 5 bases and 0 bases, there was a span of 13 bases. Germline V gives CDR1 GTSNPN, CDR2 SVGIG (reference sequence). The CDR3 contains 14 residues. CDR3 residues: CAWGGPNMNTEAFF. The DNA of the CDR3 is TGTGCCTGGGGAGGTCCCAACATGAACACTGAAGCTTTCTTT.

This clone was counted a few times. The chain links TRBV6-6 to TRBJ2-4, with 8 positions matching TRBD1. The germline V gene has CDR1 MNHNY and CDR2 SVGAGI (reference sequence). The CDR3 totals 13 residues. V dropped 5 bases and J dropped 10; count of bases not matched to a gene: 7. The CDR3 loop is CASSSKGQDIQYF. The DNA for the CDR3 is TGTGCCAGCAGTAGCAAGGGACAGGATATTCAGTACTTC.

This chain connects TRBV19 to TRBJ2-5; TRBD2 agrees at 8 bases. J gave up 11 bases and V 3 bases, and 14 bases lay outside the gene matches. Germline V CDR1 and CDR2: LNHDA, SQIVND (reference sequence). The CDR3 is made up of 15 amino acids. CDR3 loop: CASSIQSGGTLEQYF. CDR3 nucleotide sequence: TGTGCCAGTAGTATTCAAAGCGGGGGTACTTTGGAGCAGTACTTC.

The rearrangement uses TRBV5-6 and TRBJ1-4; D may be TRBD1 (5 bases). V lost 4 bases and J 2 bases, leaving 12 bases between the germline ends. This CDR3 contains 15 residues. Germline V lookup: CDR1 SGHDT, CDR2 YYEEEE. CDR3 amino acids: CASSVDSGTNEKLFF. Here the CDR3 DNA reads TGTGCCAGCAGCGTTGACAGTGGCACTAATGAAAAACTGTTTTTT.

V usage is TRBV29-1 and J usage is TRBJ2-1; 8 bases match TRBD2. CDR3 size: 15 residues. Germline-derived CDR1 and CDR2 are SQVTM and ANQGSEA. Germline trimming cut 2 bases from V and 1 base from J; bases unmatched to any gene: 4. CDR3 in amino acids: CSVETPGGSYNEQFF. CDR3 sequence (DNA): TGCAGCGTTGAAACCCCGGGAGGGTCCTACAATGAGCAGTTCTTC.

The CDR3 protein is CASSPGNEQFF. In nucleotides, the CDR3 is TGTGCCAGCAGCCCCGGGAATGAGCAGTTCTTC. The V gene is TRBV11-2, the J gene TRBJ2-1; the D is unclear. Trimming left V 5 bases short and J 7 bases short, with 6 bases between. Germline assignment: CDR1 SGHAT and CDR2 FQNNGV. The CDR3 loop spans 11 amino acids.

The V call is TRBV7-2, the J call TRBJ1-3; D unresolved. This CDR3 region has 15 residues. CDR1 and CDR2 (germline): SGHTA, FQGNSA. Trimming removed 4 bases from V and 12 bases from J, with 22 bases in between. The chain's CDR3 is CASSSFVAGRKDIYF. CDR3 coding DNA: TGTGCCAGCAGCTCATTCGTGGCGGGCCGAAAGGACATATATTTT.

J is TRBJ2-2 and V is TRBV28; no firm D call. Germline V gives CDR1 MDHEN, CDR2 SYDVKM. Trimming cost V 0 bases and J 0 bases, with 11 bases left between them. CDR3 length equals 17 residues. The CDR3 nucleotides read TGTGCCAGCAGTTTATGGAGAGAGGAGCCGAACACCGGGGAGCTGTTTTTT. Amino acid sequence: CASSLWREEPNTGELFF.

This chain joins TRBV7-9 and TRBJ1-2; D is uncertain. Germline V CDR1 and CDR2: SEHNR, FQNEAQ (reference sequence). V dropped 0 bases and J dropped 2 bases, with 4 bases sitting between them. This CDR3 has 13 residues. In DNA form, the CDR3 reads TGTGCCAGCAGCTTAGCTCAAAACTATGGCTACACCTTC. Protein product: CASSLAQNYGYTF.

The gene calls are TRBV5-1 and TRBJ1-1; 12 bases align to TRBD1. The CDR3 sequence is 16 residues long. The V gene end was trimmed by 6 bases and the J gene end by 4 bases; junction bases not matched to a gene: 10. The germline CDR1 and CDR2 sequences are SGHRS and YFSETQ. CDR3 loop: CASTLAGQGAGTEAFF. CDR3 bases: TGCGCCAGCACCCTGGCGGGACAGGGGGCCGGCACTGAAGCTTTCTTT.

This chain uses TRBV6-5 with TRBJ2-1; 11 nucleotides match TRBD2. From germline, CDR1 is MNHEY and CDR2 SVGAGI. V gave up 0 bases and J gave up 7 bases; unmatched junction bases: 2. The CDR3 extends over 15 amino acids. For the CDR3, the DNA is TGTGCCAGCAGTTACTCGGGACTAGCGGCAAATGAGCAGTTCTTC. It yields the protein CASSYSGLAANEQFF.

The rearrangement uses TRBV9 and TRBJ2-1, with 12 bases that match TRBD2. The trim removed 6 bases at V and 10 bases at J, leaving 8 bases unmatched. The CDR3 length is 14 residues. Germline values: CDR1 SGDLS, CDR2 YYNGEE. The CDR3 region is CASTRLAGEVEQFF. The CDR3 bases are TGTGCCAGCACCCGACTAGCGGGGGAGGTGGAGCAGTTCTTC. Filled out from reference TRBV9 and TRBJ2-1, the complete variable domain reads DSGVTQTPKHLITATGQRVTLRCSPRSGDLSVYWYQQSLDQGLQFLIQYYNGEERAKGNILERFSAQQFPDLHSELNLSSLELGDSALYFCASTRLAGEVEQFFGPGTRLTVL.